What follows are 15 T cell receptor beta chains derived from one specimen sequenced in a study of early T cells in non-severe SARS-CoV-2 infection. TCRdb re-derived calls from the 5' RACE reads in MiXCR, one entry per CDR3 protein. The table lists some 89,000 distinct CDR3 sequences, around 10% of them singletons, with 4.7% in the top ten. The starting material was whole blood, obtained at baseline. All receptors come from an adult who was a healthcare worker with PCR-confirmed SARS-CoV-2 infection or an uninfected control (not recorded which).

This chain connects TRBV7-9 to TRBJ2-1, with D maybe TRBD1 (6 bases). Germline values: CDR1 SEHNR, CDR2 FQNEAQ (reference sequence). The CDR3 runs to 14 residues. Trimming took off 5 bases at V and 5 bases at J, with 13 bases between the two ends. The CDR3 is CASSIQGRNNEQFF. CDR3 DNA sequence: TGTGCCAGCAGCATACAGGGTAGGAACAATGAGCAGTTCTTC.

This clonotype occurred a few times. CDR3 sequence (DNA): TGTGCCGCCTCTCGCGGGGGGCGCACAGATACGCAGTATTTT. This translates into CAASRGGRTDTQYF. J is TRBJ2-3 and V is TRBV10-3; TRBD2 aligns across 8 bases. Germline CDR1 is ENHRY and CDR2 is SYGVKD. J was trimmed by 1 base and V by 11 bases; bases with no gene match: 8. This CDR3 region has 14 residues.

The CDR3 spells CASRVAGRGYEQFF. The CDR3 region has the DNA TGTGCCAGCAGAGTGGCAGGCAGGGGTTATGAGCAGTTCTTC. The rearrangement joins TRBV5-8 to TRBJ2-1; D is possibly TRBD1 (6 bases). V was trimmed by 5 bases and J by 8 bases, leaving 17 bases between them. CDR3 size: 14 residues. Germline V gene lookup returns CDR1 SGHTS and CDR2 YDEGEE. The full variable domain, completed using reference TRBV5-8 and TRBJ2-1, is EAGVTQSPTHLIKTRGQQATLRCSPISGHTSVYWYQQALGLGLQFLLWYDEGEERNRGNFPPRFSGRQFPNYSSELNVNALELEDSALYLCASRVAGRGYEQFFGPGTRLTVL.

The chain employs TRBV2 and TRBJ2-1; D is perhaps TRBD2 (5 bases). Germline V gene data show CDR1 as SNHLY and CDR2 as FYNNEI. The V end was cut by 5 bases, the J end by 8 bases, with 10 bases between. The CDR3 sequence is 12 residues long. The CDR3 is CASSWELDEQFF. The CDR3 DNA follows: TGTGCCAGCAGTTGGGAGTTGGATGAGCAGTTCTTC.

This clonotype has more than one count but fewer than ten. This chain joins TRBV7-6 and TRBJ2-3, with D perhaps given as TRBD1 or TRBD2 (5 bases each). V was clipped by 4 bases and J by 2 bases, with 7 bases between them. The CDR3 spans 13 residues. CDR1 and CDR2 from the germline V gene are SGHVS and FNYEAQ. CDR3 coding DNA: TGTGCCAGCAGCTACGGGACCACAGATACGCAGTATTTT. It specifies CASSYGTTDTQYF.

The chain joins TRBV5-4 to TRBJ1-2; D remains unclear. The CDR3 extends over 15 amino acids. The V gene lost 0 bases and the J gene lost 4 bases, with 13 bases spanning the gap. CDR1 and CDR2 from the germline V gene are SGHNT and YYREEE (reference sequence). The CDR3 protein is CASSLAGSGAYGYTF. CDR3 bases: TGTGCCAGCAGCTTGGCCGGTTCCGGAGCCTATGGCTACACCTTC.

Many counts were recorded for this clonotype. The rearrangement joins TRBV20-1 to TRBJ2-3; D may be TRBD2 (6 bases). Per the germline V gene, CDR1 is DFQATT and CDR2 is SNEGSKA (reference sequence). V lost 4 bases to trimming and J lost 4 bases, with 12 bases between them. The CDR3 spans 13 residues. The CDR3 sequence: CSAKAAGPDTQYF. CDR3 DNA: TGCAGTGCTAAAGCAGCGGGTCCAGATACGCAGTATTTT.

This clonotype was observed many times. The V gene is TRBV20-1, the J gene TRBJ2-7; D may be TRBD1 or TRBD2 (5 bases each). This CDR3 is 14 amino acids long. Germline lookup yields CDR1 DFQATT and CDR2 SNEGSKA (reference sequence). Between the trimmed V and J ends, which lost 2 bases and 1 base, there was a span of 12 bases. CDR3 sequence reads: CSARWSGLSYEQYF. The DNA for the CDR3 is TGCAGTGCTAGATGGTCGGGGCTTTCCTACGAGCAGTACTTC.

This clonotype has more than one count but fewer than ten. The CDR3 nucleotides are TGTGCCAGCAGCTTGGATCGGACGTACGAGCAGTACTTC. It is translated as CASSLDRTYEQYF. This rearrangement joins TRBV7-8 to TRBJ2-7; D uncertain. Germline-derived CDR1 and CDR2 are SGHVS and FQNEAQ. This CDR3 spans 13 amino acids. The V and J ends lost 3 bases and 4 bases respectively, with 10 bases between them.

This clonotype was detected ten times or more. V and J are TRBV7-3 and TRBJ2-1; 8 bases align to TRBD1. The CDR3 runs to 14 residues. Per germline, CDR1 SGHTA and CDR2 FQGTGA. V lost 5 bases to trimming and J lost 9 bases; unmatched junction nucleotides: 9. The CDR3 region is CASSIGQGVGEQFF. The CDR3 DNA is TGTGCCAGCAGCATAGGACAGGGAGTAGGTGAGCAGTTCTTC.

In this sample, this clonotype turned up a few times. The chain joins TRBV6-6 to TRBJ2-2, with 7 nucleotides matching TRBD2. Germline trimming cut 0 bases from V and 5 bases from J; bases unmatched to any gene: 6. This CDR3 has 16 amino acids. Germline loops: CDR1 MNHNY, CDR2 SVGAGI (reference sequence). The CDR3 is CASSYSAGAGTGELFF. The CDR3 nucleotides read TGTGCCAGCAGTTACTCTGCAGGAGCGGGGACCGGGGAGCTGTTTTTT.

The chain uses TRBV5-1 and TRBJ1-2; D is possibly TRBD1 (5 bases). Trimming removed 5 bases at V and 4 bases at J, with 12 bases between. Germline V lookup: CDR1 SGHRS, CDR2 YFSETQ. This CDR3 has 13 amino acids. In DNA, the CDR3 is TGCGCCAGCAGAGGGCACGGGGCCTATGGCTACACCTTC. Translating gives CASRGHGAYGYTF. The entire variable domain, with the rest obtained from reference TRBV5-1 and TRBJ1-2, is as follows: KAGVTQTPRYLIKTRGQQVTLSCSPISGHRSVSWYQQTPGQGLQFLFEYFSETQRNKGNFPGRFSGRQFSNSRSEMNVSTLELGDSALYLCASRGHGAYGYTFGSGTRLTVV.

The chain combines TRBV6-1 with TRBJ2-1; D is possibly TRBD1 or TRBD2 (7 bases each). The germline CDR1 and CDR2 sequences are MNHNS and SASEGT. V lost 6 bases and J lost 0, with 15 bases in between. This CDR3 has 16 amino acids. The CDR3 DNA reads as TGTGCCAGCAGAAGGGGGGGACAGTACTCCTACAATGAGCAGTTCTTC. This sequence encodes CASRRGGQYSYNEQFF.

This clonotype has a count of ten or more. V is TRBV29-1 and J is TRBJ2-1; 8 nucleotides align to TRBD2. The CDR3 is made up of 12 amino acids. Germline V lookup: CDR1 SQVTM, CDR2 ANQGSEA. V lost 5 bases, J lost 6 bases, and 3 bases stayed unmatched. The CDR3 region has the DNA TGCAGCGTTAGCGGGAGCCTCAATGAGCAGTTCTTC. As protein: CSVSGSLNEQFF.

This clonotype turned up a few times. V usage is TRBV5-6 and J usage is TRBJ2-6; possibly TRBD2 for D (5 bases). Germline V gene lookup returns CDR1 SGHDT and CDR2 YYEEEE. The CDR3 has 15 residues. V was pared by 6 bases and J by 0 bases, with 10 bases between. In DNA, the CDR3 is TGTGCCAGCACCAGGACTGTCTCTGGGGCCAACGTCCTGACTTTC. This encodes CASTRTVSGANVLTF.